This TCR beta chain was retrieved from a study of T cell responses to AZD1222 COVID-19 vaccine. Repertoires were generated with immunoSEQ multiplex PCR, while TCRdb's copy carries only in-frame clones and drops some. This table holds approximately 20,000 clones, 70% to 85% found once. With 6 bases clipped from V and 6 bases from J, the junction kept 5 bases outside the gene matches. Germline CDR1 KGHSH, CDR2 LQKENI. The CDR3 sequence is 13 residues long. A note on this clone: The antigen is unknown.

Points from the study as a whole: Nearly half of spike-specific TCRs reportedly go after variant regions that carry no mutations. Two AZD1222 administrations were followed by greater Spike-specific TCR breadth and depth. It should be noted that donors were predominantly white British and more often female, and clonal diversity was possibly underestimated. With dominance at 160-218 and 743-854, vaccine-associated CD4 TCRs spanned spike.

The sequence derives from an adult in good health. The sequencing here drew on peripheral blood, taken on day 0 of AZD1222 vaccination. The rearrangement joins TRBV18 to TRBJ2-7; 10 bases align to TRBD2. The CDR3 DNA sequence: TGTGCCAGCTCGTCCGGGACTAGCGTCGAGCAGTACTTC. This sequence encodes CASSSGTSVEQYF.